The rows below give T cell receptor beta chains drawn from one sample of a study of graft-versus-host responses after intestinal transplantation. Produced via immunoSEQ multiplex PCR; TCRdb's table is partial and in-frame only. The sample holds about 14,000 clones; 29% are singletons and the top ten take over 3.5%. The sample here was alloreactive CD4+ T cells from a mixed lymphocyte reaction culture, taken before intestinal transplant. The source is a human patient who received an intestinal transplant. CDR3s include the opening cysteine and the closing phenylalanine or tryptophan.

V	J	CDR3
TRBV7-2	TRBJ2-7	CASSSRNPGLSYEQYF
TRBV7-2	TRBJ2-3	CASSLAGEWRSLFFTDTQYF
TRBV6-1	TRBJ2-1	CASSPSGAGHAIF
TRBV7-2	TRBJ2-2	CASSLGLAANTGELFF
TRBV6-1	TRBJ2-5	CASGGLAILETQYF
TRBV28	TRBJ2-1	CARAWGASYNEQFF
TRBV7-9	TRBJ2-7	CASSAAEAVHYEQYF
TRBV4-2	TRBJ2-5	CASSPPVVGSETQYF
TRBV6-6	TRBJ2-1	CASSRSRQGSNEQFF
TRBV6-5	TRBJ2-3	CASSRGDTQYF
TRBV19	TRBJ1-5	CATRRGGDESVQPQHF
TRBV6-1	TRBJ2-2	CASRRTVTGELFF
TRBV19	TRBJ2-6	CASSLGTVPSGANVLTF
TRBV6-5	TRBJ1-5	CASSYSRAINQPQHF
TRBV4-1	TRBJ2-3	CASSQDSGSSGRVSTDTQYF
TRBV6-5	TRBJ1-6	CASSYRRTPNSPLHF
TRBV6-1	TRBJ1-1	CASSHQRGATEAFF
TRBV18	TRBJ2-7	CASSPGSGGYEQYF
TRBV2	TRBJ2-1	CASSKEEAGYNEQFF
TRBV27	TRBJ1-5	CASSLGQGAASNQPQHF
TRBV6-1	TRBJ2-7	CASSEVGLAYEQYF
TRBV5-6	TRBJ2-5	CASSSTGTKGGSQETQYF
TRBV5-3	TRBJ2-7	CARSCAISGIIYEQYF
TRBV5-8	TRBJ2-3	CASSLADTQYF
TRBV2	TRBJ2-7	CASTADSYEQYF
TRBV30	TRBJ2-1	CAWSPTPPGTLLTSGGYNEQFF
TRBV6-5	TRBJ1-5	CASRRQVGGNQPQHF
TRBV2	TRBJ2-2	CASREQGAGELFF
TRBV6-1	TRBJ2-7	CASSELGVVIRGGYEQYF
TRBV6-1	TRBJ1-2	CASRTDSDYGYTF
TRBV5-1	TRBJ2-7	CASSLGGTGNYEQYF
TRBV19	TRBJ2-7	CASSRTGFEQYF
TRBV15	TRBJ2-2	CATSIDLMGELFF
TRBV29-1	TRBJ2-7	CSVRDRGSYEQYF
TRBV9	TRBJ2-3	CASSVDRDRTDTQYF
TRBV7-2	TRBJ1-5	CASSSGVSNQPQHF
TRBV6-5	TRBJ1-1	CASSGTANTEAFF
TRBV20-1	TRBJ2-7	CSASGDEQYF
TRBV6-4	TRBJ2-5	CASSDPGQGVYQETQYF
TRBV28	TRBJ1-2	CAVDPGRTLYGYTF
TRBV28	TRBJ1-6	CASCRQTYNSPLHF
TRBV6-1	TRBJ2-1	CASRTGQGVNEQFF
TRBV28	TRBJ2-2	CASSLRTGRNTGELFF
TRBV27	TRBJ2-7	CASSEAHGRGYEQYF
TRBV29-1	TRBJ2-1	CSVETYNEQFF